The 22 T cell receptor beta chains below come from one sample, sequenced in a study of T-cell reconstitution after alpha-beta-depleted transplantation in children. Unique molecular identifiers were incorporated when the TCRbeta library was constructed. Via MiXCR, TCRdb re-called the PCR reads, giving one row per CDR3 protein. Of approximately 650,000 distinct CDR3 sequences listed, about 12% are singletons. The specimen was PBMCs, collected before TCRalphabeta/CD19-depleted stem cell transplant. These TCRs come from a girl aged 2 to 9 with congenital amegakaryocytic thrombocytopenia, due to receive a stem cell transplant.

This clonotype was recorded many times. The rearrangement uses TRBV11-1 and TRBJ2-4, with a tentative D call TRBD1 (6 bases). The germline gives CDR1 SGHAT, CDR2 FQDESV (reference sequence). This CDR3 is 13 amino acids long. Trimming cost V 1 base and J 5 bases, with 6 bases left between them. CDR3 coding DNA: TGTGCCAGCAGCTTAGGGACAGAAAACATTCAGTACTTC. Protein product: CASSLGTENIQYF.

The sample holds a few counts of this clonotype. The genes are TRBV18 and TRBJ2-1; the D gene is possibly TRBD1 (5 bases). The germline V gene has CDR1 KGHSH and CDR2 LQKENI. This CDR3 region has 15 residues. Deletions cut 0 bases from V and 5 bases from J, with 11 bases between. The CDR3 reads CASSPPKDTHNEQFF. The CDR3 nucleotides are TGTGCCAGCTCACCACCCAAGGACACCCACAATGAGCAGTTCTTC.

The chain is built from TRBV24-1 and TRBJ2-1, with 12 bases aligning to TRBD2. In germline, CDR1 is KGHDR, CDR2 SFDVKD. V lost 9 bases to trimming and J lost 3 bases; unmatched junction nucleotides: 2. The CDR3 has 14 residues. The CDR3 loop is CATGTSGFYNEQFF. CDR3 in DNA: TGTGCCACCGGGACTAGCGGGTTCTACAATGAGCAGTTCTTC.

This chain links TRBV5-1 with TRBJ2-1, with D uncertain. This CDR3 region has 16 residues. V was shortened by 7 bases and J by 3 bases, with 20 bases between the two germline ends. Germline assignment: CDR1 SGHRS and CDR2 YFSETQ. This chain's CDR3 is CASGQVSGGVYNEQFF. CDR3 DNA: TGCGCCAGCGGCCAGGTTTCGGGTGGGGTCTACAATGAGCAGTTCTTC. Full variable domain (rest looked up from reference TRBV5-1 and TRBJ2-1): KAGVTQTPRYLIKTRGQQVTLSCSPISGHRSVSWYQQTPGQGLQFLFEYFSETQRNKGNFPGRFSGRQFSNSRSEMNVSTLELGDSALYLCASGQVSGGVYNEQFFGPGTRLTVL.

This clonotype was seen ten or more times. The V and J genes are TRBV20-1 and TRBJ1-1, with D possibly being TRBD1 (5 bases). The CDR3 is 14 residues long. Germline CDR1 DFQATT, CDR2 SNEGSKA (reference sequence). V gave up 8 bases and J gave up 4 bases, with 20 bases separating them. Here the CDR3 reads CSPENVLGATEAFF. Here the CDR3 DNA reads TGCAGTCCTGAAAACGTACTTGGGGCCACTGAAGCTTTCTTT.

This clonotype showed up just once. The V and J genes are TRBV30 and TRBJ1-2; the D is unclear. V was clipped by 0 bases and J by 3 bases, with 20 bases between them. The V gene's germline CDR1 is GTSNPN and CDR2 SVGIG (reference sequence). CDR3 size: 17 residues. The CDR3 loop reads CAWSVHMTATPHYGYTF. CDR3 coding DNA: TGTGCCTGGAGTGTACACATGACCGCTACCCCTCACTATGGCTACACCTTC.

This clonotype was observed many times. One end of the junction fails to match germline, which may point to a read error. The J gene is TRBJ1-1, the V gene TRBV5-1, with D unresolved. Per germline, CDR1 SGHRS and CDR2 YFSETQ. This CDR3 contains 12 residues. The DNA of the CDR3 is TGTGCCAGCAGTTTGGGGAGAGCTGAAGCTTTCTTT. It specifies CASSLGRAEAFF.

This rearrangement joins TRBV14 to TRBJ2-7; TRBD2 aligns across 9 bases. The junction had 7 bases not matched to a gene; V was cut back by 3 bases and J by 1 base. Germline V CDR1 and CDR2: SGHDN, FVKESK. The CDR3 has 16 residues. The CDR3 sequence is CASSQESGLASYEQYF. The CDR3 region has the DNA TGTGCCAGCAGCCAGGAGTCGGGACTAGCTTCCTACGAGCAGTACTTC.

The rearrangement uses TRBV30 and TRBJ2-1; D is ambiguous. Germline loops: CDR1 GTSNPN, CDR2 SVGIG (reference sequence). The CDR3 contains 12 residues. Trimming left V 5 bases short and J 8 bases short, with 13 bases between. CDR3 in amino acids: CAWGPLVDEQFF. The CDR3 nucleotides are TGTGCCTGGGGACCCTTAGTAGATGAGCAGTTCTTC.

The chain uses TRBV7-9 and TRBJ2-5; 8 bases are shared with TRBD2. CDR1 and CDR2 (germline): SEHNR, FQNEAQ (reference sequence). The CDR3 is 15 amino acids. Trimming took 6 bases from V and 5 from J; bases not matched to a gene: 11. The CDR3: CASRNPASGRETQYF. Here the CDR3 DNA reads TGTGCCAGCAGAAACCCGGCTAGCGGGCGGGAGACCCAGTACTTC. The full variable domain, in which reference TRBV7-9 and TRBJ2-5 provide the parts outside the CDR3, is DTGVSQNPRHKITKRGQNVTFRCDPISEHNRLYWYRQTLGQGPEFLTYFQNEAQLEKSRLLSDRFSAERPKGSFSTLEIQRTEQGDSAMYLCASRNPASGRETQYFGPGTRLLVL.

This clonotype occurred a few times. CDR3 sequence: CSVAISGGAKEQYF. The CDR3, as DNA: TGCAGCGTTGCAATTAGCGGCGGGGCAAAGGAGCAGTACTTC. The V call is TRBV29-1, the J call TRBJ2-7; D possibly corresponds to TRBD2 (6 bases). The germline V gene has CDR1 SQVTM and CDR2 ANQGSEA. Between the trimmed V and J ends, which lost 4 bases and 7 bases, there was a span of 20 bases. The CDR3 is made up of 14 amino acids.

This chain connects TRBV6-1 to TRBJ1-1; 7 nucleotides agree with TRBD1. With 4 bases clipped from V and 5 bases from J, the junction kept 4 bases outside the gene matches. The length of the CDR3 is 13 residues. Germline CDR1 MNHNS, CDR2 SASEGT. CDR3 residues: CASSADRETEAFF. CDR3 in DNA: TGTGCCAGCAGTGCCGACAGGGAGACTGAAGCTTTCTTT.

This clonotype was observed at least ten times. The chain links TRBV12-3 or TRBV12-4 to TRBJ2-5; D not certain. The CDR3 is 15 amino acids. V was shortened by 3 bases and J by 2 bases, with 13 bases between the two germline ends. The CDR3 DNA is TGTGCCAGCAGTTTCCCTCAGCGATTACAAGAGACCCAGTACTTC. It yields the protein CASSFPQRLQETQYF.

V is TRBV7-9 and J is TRBJ2-2; D is uncertain. This CDR3 contains 15 residues. V was clipped by 2 bases and J by 5 bases, with 12 bases between them. Germline V gives CDR1 SEHNR, CDR2 FQNEAQ (reference sequence). CDR3 nucleotides: TGTGCCAGCAGCTTATTTCTTCTTCGGACCGGGGAGCTGTTTTTT. It yields the protein CASSLFLLRTGELFF.

This clonotype was seen ten or more times. This chain uses TRBV5-1 with TRBJ1-4; no clear D gene. The germline V and J ends were trimmed by 4 bases and 7 bases, with 14 bases remaining between them. Germline-derived CDR1 and CDR2 are SGHRS and YFSETQ. The CDR3 has 14 amino acids. The CDR3 bases are TGCGCCAGCAGCACGAGAGGCTTGGGTGAAAAACTGTTTTTT. Amino acid sequence: CASSTRGLGEKLFF. The full variable domain, with the rest looked up from reference TRBV5-1 and TRBJ1-4, is KAGVTQTPRYLIKTRGQQVTLSCSPISGHRSVSWYQQTPGQGLQFLFEYFSETQRNKGNFPGRFSGRQFSNSRSEMNVSTLELGDSALYLCASSTRGLGEKLFFGSGTQLSVL.

The gene calls are TRBV5-1 and TRBJ2-3, with D perhaps TRBD2 (5 bases). Germline V gene lookup returns CDR1 SGHRS and CDR2 YFSETQ. The CDR3 consists of 15 residues. V lost 4 bases to trimming and J lost 7 bases, with 19 bases between them. The CDR3 bases are TGCGCCAGCAGCGTTAGCGAGGGCCCACGATATACGCAGTATTTT. The encoded protein is CASSVSEGPRYTQYF.

In its sample, this clonotype was seen a few times. V is TRBV5-1 and J is TRBJ2-7; the D gene is possibly TRBD1 (6 bases). The CDR3 sequence is 14 residues long. Germline V CDR1 and CDR2: SGHRS, YFSETQ. With 4 bases removed from V and 5 bases from J, the gap between germline ends came to 16 bases. For the CDR3, the DNA is TGCGCCAGCAGCGAGGCCGGGACATGGGACGAGCAGTACTTC. Translation: CASSEAGTWDEQYF. Full variable domain (outside the CDR3, taken from reference TRBV5-1 and TRBJ2-7): KAGVTQTPRYLIKTRGQQVTLSCSPISGHRSVSWYQQTPGQGLQFLFEYFSETQRNKGNFPGRFSGRQFSNSRSEMNVSTLELGDSALYLCASSEAGTWDEQYFGPGTRLTVT.

This clonotype was seen a few times. At one boundary the junction diverges from the germline segment, which might be a read error. DNA of the CDR3: TGCAGCGCCCTCTTGGGGGACAGATTTTACATTGAGCAGTTCTTC. The encoded protein is CSALLGDRFYIEQFF. J is TRBJ2-1 and V is TRBV29-1; 7 bases line up with TRBD1. This CDR3 region has 15 residues. CDR1 is SQVTM, CDR2 ANQGSEA, per germline.

The table lists this clonotype with many counts. The rearrangement uses TRBV11-2 and TRBJ1-2; tentatively, D is TRBD1 (6 bases). Germline loops: CDR1 SGHAT, CDR2 FQNNGV. The V end lost 0 bases, the J end lost 4 bases, and 9 bases lay between the germline ends. CDR3 length: 14 amino acids. This CDR3 reads CASSLEGALYGYTF. The CDR3, as DNA: TGTGCCAGCAGCTTAGAGGGGGCTCTCTATGGCTACACCTTC.

The V and J genes are TRBV30 and TRBJ2-4, with 9 bases lining up with TRBD1. V shed 6 bases and J 7 bases; nucleotides not matched to a gene: 4. The CDR3 is made up of 12 amino acids. Germline CDR1 and CDR2: GTSNPN and SVGIG (reference sequence). The CDR3 protein is CACSGTGNIQYF. CDR3 DNA: TGTGCCTGTTCCGGGACAGGGAACATTCAGTACTTC.

This clonotype has a count of ten or more. The chain links TRBV5-1 to TRBJ2-2; TRBD2 might be the D (6 bases). Germline-derived CDR1 and CDR2 are SGHRS and YFSETQ. This CDR3 is built from 16 residues. Between the trimmed V and J ends, which lost 0 bases and 7 bases, there was a span of 16 bases. CDR3 region: CASSLEGGDIIGELFF. DNA of the CDR3: TGCGCCAGCAGCTTGGAGGGAGGAGATATTATCGGGGAGCTGTTTTTT.

V gene TRBV29-1 combines with J gene TRBJ2-2; no firm D call. This CDR3 spans 13 amino acids. V lost 1 base and J lost 2, with 5 bases in between. Germline CDR1 and CDR2: SQVTM and ANQGSEA. The CDR3: CSVEAPNTGELFF. The DNA for the CDR3 is TGCAGCGTTGAAGCCCCAAACACCGGGGAGCTGTTTTTT.